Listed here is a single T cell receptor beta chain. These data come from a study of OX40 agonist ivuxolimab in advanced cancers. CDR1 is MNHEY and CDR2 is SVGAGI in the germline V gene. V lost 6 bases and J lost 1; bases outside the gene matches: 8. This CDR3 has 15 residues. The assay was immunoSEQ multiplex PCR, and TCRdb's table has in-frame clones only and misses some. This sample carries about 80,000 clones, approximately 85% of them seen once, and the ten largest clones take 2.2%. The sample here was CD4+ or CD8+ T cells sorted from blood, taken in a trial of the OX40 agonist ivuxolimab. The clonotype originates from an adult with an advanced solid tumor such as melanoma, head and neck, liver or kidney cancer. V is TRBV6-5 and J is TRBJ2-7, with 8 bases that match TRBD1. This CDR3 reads CASSSPGQASYEQYF. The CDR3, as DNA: TGTGCCAGCAGCTCACCGGGACAGGCGTCCTACGAGCAGTACTTC.